Following are 18 T cell receptor beta chains from one sample sequenced in a study of cytomegalovirus exposure and HLA in healthy donors (dated by TCRdb to about 2017). The library was prepared using the immunoSEQ multiplex PCR assay. The multiplex PCR relied on a mix of 60 forward primers for TCR Vbeta segments and 13 reverse primers for TCR Jbeta segments. In its TCRdb copy, this immuneACCESS table keeps in-frame sequences only and misses some clones. Where compared with another copy, unresolved V genes explain less than half of these, and the others have no known cause. Here the sample has roughly 110,000 clones; approximately 71% occur a single time. Roughly 2.5% of the sample is held by the ten biggest clonotypes. Sequences were obtained from PBMCs. These receptor sequences come from a middle-aged man in good health and CMV-seronegative.

V gene TRBV5-1 combines with J gene TRBJ2-2; 11 bases match TRBD1. The germline CDR1 and CDR2 sequences are SGHRS and YFSETQ. Trimming removed 4 bases from V and 5 bases from J; junction bases left unmatched: 10. This CDR3 region has 17 residues. CDR3 residues: CASSPFPGQGGTGELFF. CDR3 DNA: TGCGCCAGCAGCCCATTCCCGGGACAGGGGGGAACCGGGGAGCTGTTTTTT.

This chain links TRBV5-5 with TRBJ2-7; 10 bases line up with TRBD1. The CDR3 length is 14 residues. Losses at the gene ends were 4 bases for V and 6 bases for J; bases not matched to a gene: 7. In germline, CDR1 is SGHKS, CDR2 YYEKEE (reference sequence). Written as DNA, the CDR3 is TGTGCCAGCAGCATTCAGACAGGGGGCGCCGAGCAGTACTTC. It translates to CASSIQTGGAEQYF.

This chain links TRBV7-2 with TRBJ2-7, with D unclear. The CDR3 covers 14 residues. The germline CDR1 and CDR2 sequences are SGHTA and FQGNSA. The V and J ends lost 3 bases and 6 bases respectively, with 15 bases between them. CDR3 protein: CASSFGDRTLEQYF. Here the CDR3 DNA reads TGTGCCAGCAGCTTCGGTGATAGAACCCTCGAGCAGTACTTC.

V gene TRBV19 combines with J gene TRBJ1-1; 8 bases agree with TRBD1. Germline trimming cut 2 bases from V and 5 bases from J; bases unmatched to any gene: 7. CDR3 size: 15 residues. The germline V gene has CDR1 LNHDA and CDR2 SQIVND (reference sequence). CDR3 amino acids: CASSIIPGGLTEAFF. In DNA form, the CDR3 reads TGTGCCAGTAGTATAATCCCAGGGGGCTTGACTGAAGCTTTCTTT.

This clone was detected a few times. The chain combines TRBV7-8 with TRBJ2-1; 8 bases map to TRBD1. The V segment lost 6 bases and the J segment 6 bases; nucleotides outside the gene matches: 7. The germline gives CDR1 SGHVS, CDR2 FQNEAQ. CDR3 length: 14 amino acids. The CDR3 sequence: CASSNYRGSNEQFF. CDR3 bases: TGTGCCAGCAGTAATTACAGGGGGAGCAATGAGCAGTTCTTC.

The J gene is TRBJ2-7, the V gene TRBV6-6; TRBD1 aligns across 8 bases. The CDR3 length is 14 residues. Germline trimming cut 6 bases from V and 6 bases from J; bases unmatched to any gene: 10. Germline values: CDR1 MNHNY, CDR2 SVGAGI (reference sequence). As DNA, the CDR3 is TGTGCCAGCAGCCCGACAGGGGAGTTTGCCGAGCAGTACTTC. Its translation is CASSPTGEFAEQYF.

The V gene is TRBV19, the J gene TRBJ1-2; tentatively, D is TRBD1 (6 bases). The V gene lost 4 bases and the J gene lost 4 bases, with 10 bases spanning the gap. From germline, CDR1 is LNHDA and CDR2 SQIVND (reference sequence). This CDR3 is 13 amino acids long. The CDR3 DNA is TGTGCCAGTAGTAGGGACACCGGCTATGGCTACACCTTC. This gives the protein CASSRDTGYGYTF.

As concerns this clone: Germline is not matched at one junction end, which may reflect a read error. Other DNA sequences from this sample encode an identical CDR3 as well. The rearrangement joins TRBV2 to TRBJ2-2; D is perhaps TRBD2 (6 bases). The CDR3 extends over 13 amino acids. Germline V gene sequence: CDR1 SNHLY, CDR2 FYNNEI. CDR3 sequence: CVSQRANTGELFF. CDR3 in DNA: TGTGTCAGCCAGCGGGCGAACACCGGGGAACTGTTTTTT.

V gene TRBV2 combines with J gene TRBJ2-1, with D unclear. Germline V gene sequence: CDR1 SNHLY, CDR2 FYNNEI. Trimming cost V 5 bases and J 4 bases, with 6 bases left between them. The CDR3 is made up of 12 amino acids. The CDR3 spells CASSKRYNEQFF. CDR3 bases: TGTGCCAGCAGTAAACGGTACAATGAGCAGTTCTTC.

This chain links TRBV6-6 with TRBJ1-6; D may be TRBD1 (6 bases). The germline V and J ends were trimmed by 7 bases and 6 bases, with 13 bases remaining between them. Per the germline V gene, CDR1 is MNHNY and CDR2 is SVGAGI (reference sequence). The CDR3 is made up of 14 amino acids. This chain's CDR3 is CASTPQGLNSPLHF. For the CDR3, the DNA is TGTGCCAGCACCCCACAGGGCCTTAATTCACCCCTCCACTTT.

In its sample, this clone was seen once. The V call is TRBV29-1, the J call TRBJ1-2; TRBD1 matches 9 bases. Germline values: CDR1 SQVTM, CDR2 ANQGSEA. This CDR3 has 11 amino acids. Trimming cost V 6 bases and J 8 bases; bases outside gene matches: 4. The CDR3 bases are TGCAGCGTGGACAGGGGCGAGGGCTACACCTTC. Protein product: CSVDRGEGYTF. The full variable domain, its missing parts supplied by reference TRBV29-1 and TRBJ1-2, is SAVISQKPSRDICQRGTSLTIQCQVDSQVTMMFWYRQQPGQSLTLIATANQGSEATYESGFVIDKFPISRPNLTFSTLTVSNMSPEDSSIYLCSVDRGEGYTFGSGTRLTVV.

The J gene is TRBJ2-3, the V gene TRBV5-6; 7 bases map to TRBD1. Germline V gene data show CDR1 as SGHDT and CDR2 as YYEEEE. Losses at the gene ends were 1 base for V and 5 bases for J; bases not matched to a gene: 7. This CDR3 region has 15 residues. The DNA for the CDR3 is TGTGCCAGCAGCTTGAAGATGTCAGGGGGAGATACGCAGTATTTT. Its protein product is CASSLKMSGGDTQYF.

The rearrangement links TRBV5-1 to TRBJ1-6; 7 nucleotides agree with TRBD1. Germline loops: CDR1 SGHRS, CDR2 YFSETQ. J lost 10 bases, V lost 3 bases, and 7 bases had no gene match. There are 14 residues in the CDR3. CDR3 DNA: TGCGCCAGCAGCTACCGGGACAGAGACTCACCCCTCCACTTT. This encodes CASSYRDRDSPLHF.

The CDR3 bases are TGTGCCTCCAGCACAGCGAACACCGGGGAGCTGTTTTTT. It encodes CASSTANTGELFF. This sequence joins TRBV9 and TRBJ2-2; no definite D call. The CDR3 runs to 13 residues. The germline V and J ends were trimmed by 10 bases and 0 bases, with 10 bases remaining between them. CDR1 and CDR2 (germline): SGDLS, YYNGEE.

This sequence joins TRBV12-5 and TRBJ1-1, with TRBD1 identical over 9 bases. V gave up 7 bases and J gave up 1 base; unmatched junction bases: 13. The CDR3 contains 17 residues. Germline V gene lookup returns CDR1 LGHNT and CDR2 FRNRAP. The CDR3 protein is CASAPHPGQGKNTEAFF. The DNA of the CDR3 is TGTGCTAGTGCCCCTCACCCGGGACAGGGAAAGAACACTGAAGCTTTCTTT. The whole variable domain, remainder taken from reference TRBV12-5 and TRBJ1-1, is DARVTQTPRHKVTEMGQEVTMRCQPILGHNTVFWYRQTMMQGLELLAYFRNRAPLDDSGMPKDRFSAEMPDATLATLKIQPSEPRDSAVYFCASAPHPGQGKNTEAFFGQGTRLTVV.

This rearrangement joins TRBV5-1 to TRBJ2-7; D gene unclear. The CDR3 length is 14 residues. CDR1 is SGHRS, CDR2 YFSETQ, per germline. V was shortened by 3 bases and J by 0 bases, with 10 bases between the two germline ends. The CDR3 here is CASSSTPPSYEQYF. CDR3 sequence (DNA): TGCGCCAGCAGCTCCACTCCACCCTCCTACGAGCAGTACTTC.

This clone came up once. The chain is built from TRBV2 and TRBJ1-4; D might be TRBD1 (5 bases). The germline gives CDR1 SNHLY, CDR2 FYNNEI. This CDR3 has 14 amino acids. Trimming took 5 bases from V and 5 from J, leaving 12 bases between them. CDR3 coding DNA: TGTGCCAGCAGTCTCTCCAGGGCGAATGAAAAACTGTTTTTT. Translating it yields CASSLSRANEKLFF.

V usage is TRBV5-1 and J usage is TRBJ2-4; D perhaps matches TRBD1 (8 bases). In germline, CDR1 is SGHRS, CDR2 YFSETQ. Trimming removed 4 bases at V and 3 bases at J, with 26 bases between. This CDR3 has 19 amino acids. The CDR3 loop is CASSPGQGGIGLGKNIQYF. The CDR3 nucleotides are TGCGCCAGCAGCCCTGGACAGGGAGGGATAGGTTTGGGCAAAAACATTCAGTACTTC.